These T cell receptor beta chains were read from a single sample in a study of blood T cells in healthy people across ages. From the 5' RACE reads, TCRdb called clonotypes with MiXCR, one entry per CDR3 protein. The data hold approximately 800,000 distinct CDR3 sequences, with approximately 65% observed a single time. The source material was blood. The receptor set was obtained from a young man in good health. The CDR3 runs from the conserved cysteine through the conserved F or W. D genes are given only for firm matches. The size field is filled for only some rows; it gives once, few, many or a size class.

CDR3 protein,CDR3 DNA,clone size,J gene,V gene,D gene
CASSDRGRVEQYF,TGTGCCAGCAGCGACAGGGGGCGAGTCGAGCAGTACTTC,NA,TRBJ2-7,TRBV7-9,TRBD1
CASSQATGATYNEQFF,TGCGCCAGCAGCCAAGCTACAGGGGCCACCTACAATGAGCAGTTCTTC,NA,TRBJ2-1,TRBV4-3,TRBD1
CASSPMGRVAYEQYF,TGTGCCAGCAGCCCAATGGGGAGGGTAGCCTACGAGCAGTACTTC,NA,TRBJ2-7,TRBV7-6,TRBD2
CASSGTAGGFQETQYF,TGTGCCAGCAGCGGAACAGCGGGGGGTTTCCAAGAGACCCAGTACTTC,NA,TRBJ2-5,TRBV13,TRBD2
CASGLSTGELFF,TGTGCCAGCGGACTATCCACCGGGGAGCTGTTTTTT,NA,TRBJ2-2,TRBV7-3,NA
CASSRDKGRTDTQYF,TGTGCCAGCAGCCGGGATAAGGGGCGGACAGATACGCAGTATTTT,NA,TRBJ2-3,TRBV4-2,NA
CASSQLGGVGYTF,TGCGCCAGCAGCCAGTTAGGGGGCGTTGGCTACACCTTC,NA,TRBJ1-2,TRBV4-3,TRBD1
CASSSGEKTQYF,TGTGCCAGCAGCTCGGGGGAAAAGACCCAGTACTTC,NA,TRBJ2-5,TRBV7-9,NA
CASSQYGVDYEQYF,TGTGCCAGCAGTCAATACGGGGTGGACTACGAGCAGTACTTC,NA,TRBJ2-7,TRBV12-3/TRBV12-4,NA
CASSPRTVTSDTQYF,TGTGCCAGCAGCCCCCGGACAGTCACTAGCGATACGCAGTATTTT,few,TRBJ2-3,TRBV7-2,NA
CASSLVARDEAFF,TGTGCCAGCAGCTTAGTTGCCAGAGATGAAGCTTTCTTT,few,TRBJ1-1,TRBV7-2,NA
CASSLKVEKQFF,TGTGCCAGCAGTTTAAAGGTAGAGAAACAGTTCTTC,few,TRBJ2-1,TRBV12-3/TRBV12-4,NA
CASSLEWDTQYF,TGCGCCAGCAGCTTGGAGTGGGATACGCAGTATTTT,few,TRBJ2-3,TRBV5-1,NA
CSVEAGQGIYEQYF,TGCAGCGTTGAAGCGGGACAGGGTATCTACGAGCAGTACTTC,few,TRBJ2-7,TRBV29-1,TRBD1
CASSSDSENEKLFF,TGTGCCAGCAGCTCTGACAGCGAAAATGAAAAACTGTTTTTT,NA,TRBJ1-4,TRBV7-2,NA
CAWSLLRGAAWNEQFF,TGTGCCTGGAGCCTGCTACGGGGGGCAGCTTGGAATGAGCAGTTCTTC,NA,TRBJ2-1,TRBV30,NA
CASSSFAAGNSPLHF,TGTGCCAGCAGTTCCTTCGCGGCTGGTAATTCACCCCTCCACTTT,few,TRBJ1-6,TRBV6-5,NA
CASSLEGNLYEQYF,TGCGCCAGCAGCTTGGAAGGGAACCTCTACGAGCAGTACTTC,once,TRBJ2-7,TRBV5-1,NA
CASSLSGFETQYF,TGTGCCAGCAGTTTATCCGGGTTTGAGACCCAGTACTTC,few,TRBJ2-5,TRBV27,NA
CSARASQQGLGEQYF,TGCAGTGCTAGAGCCTCCCAGCAGGGGTTGGGCGAGCAGTACTTC,NA,TRBJ2-7,TRBV20-1,NA
CASSLGADREQFF,TGTGCCAGCAGCCTAGGGGCGGACCGTGAGCAGTTCTTC,NA,TRBJ2-1,TRBV7-2,NA
CATATGANVLTF,TGTGCCACCGCGACGGGGGCCAACGTCCTGACTTTC,NA,TRBJ2-6,TRBV10-3,NA
CASRSRLALTDTQYF,TGTGCCAGCAGGTCCAGACTAGCGCTCACAGATACGCAGTATTTT,NA,TRBJ2-3,TRBV12-3/TRBV12-4,TRBD2
CATSRGGREQYF,TGTGCCACCAGCAGAGGAGGGCGTGAGCAGTACTTC,NA,TRBJ2-5,TRBV15,NA
CASSRIGQGDEQYF,TGTGCCAGCAGTCGGATAGGACAGGGGGACGAGCAGTACTTC,NA,TRBJ2-7,TRBV27,TRBD1
CASSDWTVSSYNEQFF,TGTGCCAGCAGCGACTGGACAGTGAGCTCCTACAATGAGCAGTTCTTC,few,TRBJ2-1,TRBV7-6,NA
CASSLVFSWDGLREQFF,TGCGCCAGCAGCTTGGTATTTAGTTGGGACGGCCTTAGGGAGCAGTTCTTC,few,TRBJ2-1,TRBV5-1,NA